In its sample, the clone carrying this T cell receptor beta chain was seen many times. Its target is unknown. A quantitative 5'-RACE method, one with molecular barcodes, was used to make TCR beta libraries. One entry per CDR3 protein results from TCRdb running MiXCR on the 5' RACE reads. Of about 540,000 distinct CDR3 sequences listed, about 13% were seen once; the top ten hold nearly 7%. The data are from a study of CD8 T cells in ankylosing spondylitis. Study-wide findings and caveats: Reportedly, matched ankylosing spondylitis synovial fluid was significantly enriched for disease-linked clones. Some motif variants were previously reported in reactive arthritis synovial fluid and blood. Researchers report that disease-linked clones proved CD8+ and relatively rare in peripheral blood. Ankylosing spondylitis blood appeared to carry a characteristic TCR beta motif of 7 or 8 highly homologous variants.

The sequence came from a male donor with ankylosing spondylitis. The specimen sequenced was blood, either unsorted or a sorted T cell fraction (not recorded which).

CDR3 in amino acids: CASSQSYPGLAGGPSMNEQFF. In DNA form, the CDR3 reads TGTGCCAGCAGCCAATCATATCCGGGACTAGCGGGAGGGCCGTCTATGAATGAGCAGTTCTTC. The gene calls are TRBV3-1 and TRBJ2-1, with TRBD2 matching over 16 bases. The CDR3 runs 21 residues. J was trimmed by 7 bases and V by 2 bases; bases with no gene match: 17. Germline V gives CDR1 LGHDT, CDR2 YNNKEL (reference sequence).